The 6 T cell receptor beta chains given below trace back to one sample, sequenced in a study of cytomegalovirus exposure and HLA in healthy donors. In the PCR, 60 Vbeta and 13 Jbeta primers were used. Sequencing used immunoSEQ multiplex PCR; TCRdb keeps in-frame clones, though not all of them. The sample has roughly 190,000 clones, around 78% seen once. Sequencing was carried out using PBMCs. The receptors were gathered from a woman in her twenties or thirties in good health and CMV-seropositive.

V and J are TRBV27 and TRBJ1-5; possible D gene TRBD1, 5 bases. The CDR3 runs to 15 residues. The germline V and J ends were trimmed by 6 bases and 0 bases, with 12 bases remaining between them. Per the germline V gene, CDR1 is MNHEY and CDR2 is SMNVEV (reference sequence). The CDR3 sequence is CASSHGGDSNQPQHF. The CDR3 DNA sequence: TGTGCCAGCAGCCATGGGGGGGATAGCAATCAGCCCCAGCATTTT.

The chain recombines TRBV7-7 with TRBJ2-6; D call uncertain. CDR1 is SSHAT, CDR2 FNYEAQ, per germline (reference sequence). This CDR3 has 14 amino acids. V was clipped by 4 bases and J by 2 bases, with 6 bases between them. CDR3 in DNA: TGTGCCAGCAGCTCCTCCCCTGGGGCCAACGTCCTGACTTTC. Protein product: CASSSSPGANVLTF.

This rearrangement joins TRBV10-1 to TRBJ2-2; D gene uncertain. The length of the CDR3 is 13 residues. Germline V CDR1 and CDR2: WNHNN, SYGVQD (reference sequence). V was trimmed by 6 bases and J by 1 base, leaving 6 bases between them. CDR3 amino acids: CASSRRNTGELFF. In DNA, the CDR3 is TGCGCCAGCAGCCGGAGGAACACCGGGGAGCTGTTTTTT.

The chain is built from TRBV19 and TRBJ2-3; tentatively, D is TRBD1 (6 bases). The CDR3 sequence is 13 residues long. Germline V gene data show CDR1 as LNHDA and CDR2 as SQIVND (reference sequence). The germline V and J ends were trimmed by 4 bases and 2 bases, with 7 bases remaining between them. The DNA for the CDR3 is TGTGCCAGTAGTACAGGGGTCACAGATACGCAGTATTTT. Translated: CASSTGVTDTQYF.

The V gene is TRBV28, the J gene TRBJ1-1; D ambiguous. The CDR3 has 12 amino acids. The V end lost 10 bases, the J end lost 4 bases, and 13 bases lay between the germline ends. Per the germline V gene, CDR1 is MDHEN and CDR2 is SYDVKM. CDR3 bases: TGTGCCACCGCGGAACGAGGCACTGAAGCTTTCTTT. This sequence encodes CATAERGTEAFF.

V usage is TRBV28 and J usage is TRBJ2-3; D call uncertain. V lost 1 base and J lost 0, with 5 bases in between. The CDR3 has 14 amino acids. Per the germline V gene, CDR1 is MDHEN and CDR2 is SYDVKM. DNA of the CDR3: TGTGCCAGCAGTTTATCCCATAGCACAGATACGCAGTATTTT. Its protein product is CASSLSHSTDTQYF.